These T cell receptor beta chains were read from a single sample in a study of beta chain features in type 1 diabetes. Clones were read by immunoSEQ multiplex PCR, and TCRdb kept only the in-frame ones, dropping some. Of hundreds of thousands of clones in the sample, 9.3% are singletons; the top ten hold 1%. Sequenced: central memory CD4+ T cells from blood. The receptors were sampled from a man younger than 40 with type 1 diabetes. The CDR3 runs from the conserved cysteine through the conserved F or W. The D gene is left open where the match is weak. Some rows mark clone size as missing; the rest say once, few, many or name a class of expanded clone.

J gene	clone size	V gene	D gene	CDR3 DNA	CDR3 protein
TRBJ2-3	few	TRBV7-2	-	TGTGCCAGCAGCCGCTGGGGGGTCACAGATACGCAGTATTTT	CASSRWGVTDTQYF
TRBJ2-7	few	TRBV7-2	-	TGTGCCAGCACCGTCGTGGGGGCCTTCTACGAGCAGTACTTC	CASTVVGAFYEQYF
TRBJ2-3	few	TRBV29-1	-	TGCAGCGAATTAACGAGCACAGATACGCAGTATTTT	CSELTSTDTQYF
TRBJ2-3	few	TRBV15	TRBD2	TGTGCCACCAGCAGAGGACTAGCGGGGGACGGCACAGATACGCAGTATTTT	CATSRGLAGDGTDTQYF
TRBJ2-1	-	TRBV29-1	TRBD2	TGCAGCGTTGAAGTGGGGGGGTACAATGAGCAGTTCTTC	CSVEVGGYNEQFF
TRBJ2-6	-	TRBV6-6	-	TGTGCCAGCAGATGGGGCCTCACTGGGGCCAACGTCCTGACTTTC	CASRWGLTGANVLTF
TRBJ2-4	few	TRBV7-2	TRBD2	TGTGCCAGCAGCGCCCGACTAGCGGGGGGTAACAAAAACATTCAGTACTTC	CASSARLAGGNKNIQYF
TRBJ1-1	few	TRBV5-8	-	TGTGCCAGCAGGCGGACACGGGTTACTGAAGCTTTCTTT	CASRRTRVTEAFF
TRBJ2-7	-	TRBV30	-	TGTGCCTGGAGTGTGGGGCAGGGGGGACGCGAGCAGTACTTC	CAWSVGQGGREQYF
TRBJ2-1	-	TRBV5-1	TRBD2	TGCGCCAGCAGCTTGGGAGCGGCTAGCGGGGGGGGCAATGAGCAGTTCTTC	CASSLGAASGGGNEQFF
TRBJ2-3	-	TRBV29-1	TRBD1	TGCAGCGTTGACATTCGGACAGGGTCCACAGATACGCAGTATTTT	CSVDIRTGSTDTQYF